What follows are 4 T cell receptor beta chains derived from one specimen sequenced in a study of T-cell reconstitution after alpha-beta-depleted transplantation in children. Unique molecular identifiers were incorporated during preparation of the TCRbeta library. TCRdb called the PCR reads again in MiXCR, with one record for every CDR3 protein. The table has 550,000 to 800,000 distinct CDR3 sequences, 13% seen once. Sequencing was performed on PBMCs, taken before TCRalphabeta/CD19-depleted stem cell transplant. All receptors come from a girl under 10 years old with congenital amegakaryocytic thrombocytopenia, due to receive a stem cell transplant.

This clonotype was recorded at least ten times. CDR3 loop: CSATNPNGKNEQFF. CDR3 sequence (DNA): TGCAGTGCAACAAATCCCAACGGGAAGAATGAGCAGTTCTTC. V and J are TRBV20-1 and TRBJ2-1, with D perhaps matching TRBD2 (5 bases). V lost 6 bases to trimming and J lost 7 bases, with 19 bases between them. This CDR3 comprises 14 residues. Looked up from germline, CDR1 is DFQATT and CDR2 is SNEGSKA (reference sequence).

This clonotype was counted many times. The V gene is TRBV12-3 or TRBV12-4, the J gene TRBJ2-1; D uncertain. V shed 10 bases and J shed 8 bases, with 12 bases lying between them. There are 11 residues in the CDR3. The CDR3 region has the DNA TGTGCCACTGGCTCTCCGGATGAGCAGTTCTTC. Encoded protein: CATGSPDEQFF.

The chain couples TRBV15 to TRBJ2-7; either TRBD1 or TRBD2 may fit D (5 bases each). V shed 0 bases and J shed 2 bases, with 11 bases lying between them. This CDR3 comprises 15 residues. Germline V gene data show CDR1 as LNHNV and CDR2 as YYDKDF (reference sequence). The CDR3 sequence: CATSRDAGAAYEQYF. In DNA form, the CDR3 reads TGTGCCACCAGCAGAGATGCCGGGGCAGCCTACGAGCAGTACTTC.

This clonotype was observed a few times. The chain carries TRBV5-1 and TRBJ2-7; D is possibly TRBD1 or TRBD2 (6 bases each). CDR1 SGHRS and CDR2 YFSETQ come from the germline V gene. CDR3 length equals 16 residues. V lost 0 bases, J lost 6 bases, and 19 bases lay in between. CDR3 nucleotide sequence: TGCGCCAGCAGCTTGGTACCGGGGGCGAATTCTCTCGAGCAGTACTTC. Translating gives CASSLVPGANSLEQYF.